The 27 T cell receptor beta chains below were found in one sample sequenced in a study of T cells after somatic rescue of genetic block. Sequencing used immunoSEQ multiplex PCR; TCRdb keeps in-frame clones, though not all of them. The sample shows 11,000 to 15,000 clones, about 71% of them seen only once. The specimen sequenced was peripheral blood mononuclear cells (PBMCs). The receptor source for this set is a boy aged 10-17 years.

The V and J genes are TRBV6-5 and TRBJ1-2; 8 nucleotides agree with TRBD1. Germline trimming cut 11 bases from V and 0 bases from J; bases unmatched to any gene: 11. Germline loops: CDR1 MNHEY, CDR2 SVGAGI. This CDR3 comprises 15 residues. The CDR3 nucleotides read TGTGCCGGCCGCGGGCAGGGGGCCGCTAACTATGGCTACACCTTC. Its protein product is CAGRGQGAANYGYTF.

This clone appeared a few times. The CDR3: CSVVRAELSTDTQYF. CDR3 nucleotides: TGCAGCGTTGTACGGGCGGAGCTCAGCACAGATACGCAGTATTTT. The V gene is TRBV29-1, the J gene TRBJ2-3, with unresolved D. The CDR3 consists of 15 residues. CDR1 is SQVTM, CDR2 ANQGSEA, per germline. V dropped 4 bases and J dropped 0 bases, with 14 bases sitting between them.

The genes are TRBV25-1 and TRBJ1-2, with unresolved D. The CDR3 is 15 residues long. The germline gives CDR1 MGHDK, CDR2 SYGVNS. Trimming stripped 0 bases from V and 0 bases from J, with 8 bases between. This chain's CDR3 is CASSEYLGPNYGYTF. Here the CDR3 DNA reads TGTGCCAGCAGTGAATATCTGGGTCCTAACTATGGCTACACCTTC.

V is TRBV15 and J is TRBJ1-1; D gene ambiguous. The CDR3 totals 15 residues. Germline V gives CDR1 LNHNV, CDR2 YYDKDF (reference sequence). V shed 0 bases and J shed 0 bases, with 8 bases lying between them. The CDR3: CATSRDMRVNTEAFF. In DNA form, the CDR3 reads TGTGCCACCAGCAGAGATATGAGGGTGAACACTGAAGCTTTCTTT. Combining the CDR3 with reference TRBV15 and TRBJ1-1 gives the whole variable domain DAMVIQNPRYQVTQFGKPVTLSCSQTLNHNVMYWYQQKSSQAPKLLFHYYDKDFNNEADTPDNFQSRRPNTSFCFLDIRSPGLGDTAMYLCATSRDMRVNTEAFFGQGTRLTVV.

CDR3 amino acids: CASSVGVKTEAFF. The DNA for the CDR3 is TGTGCCAGCAGCGTAGGTGTAAAAACTGAAGCTTTCTTT. The V and J genes are TRBV9 and TRBJ1-1; D not certain. CDR3 length equals 13 residues. The germline gives CDR1 SGDLS, CDR2 YYNGEE. V shed 0 bases and J shed 5 bases, with 8 bases lying between them.

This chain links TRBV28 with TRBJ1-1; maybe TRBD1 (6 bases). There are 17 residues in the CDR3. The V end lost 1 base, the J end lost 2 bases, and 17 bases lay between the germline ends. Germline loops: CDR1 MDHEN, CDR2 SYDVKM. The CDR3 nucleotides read TGTGCCAGCAGTTTATCTCGGAGCGGGGGCACAAACACTGAAGCTTTCTTT. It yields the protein CASSLSRSGGTNTEAFF.

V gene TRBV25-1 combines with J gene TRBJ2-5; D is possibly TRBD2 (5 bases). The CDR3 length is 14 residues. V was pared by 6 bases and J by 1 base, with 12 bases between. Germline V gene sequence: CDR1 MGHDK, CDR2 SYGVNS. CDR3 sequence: CASRYGLGQETQYF. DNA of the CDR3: TGTGCCAGCAGATACGGACTGGGCCAAGAGACCCAGTACTTC.

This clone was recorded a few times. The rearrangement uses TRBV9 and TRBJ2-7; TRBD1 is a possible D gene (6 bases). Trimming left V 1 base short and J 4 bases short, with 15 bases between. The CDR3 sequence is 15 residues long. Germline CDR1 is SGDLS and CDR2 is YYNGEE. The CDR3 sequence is CASSVRDTGSYEQYF. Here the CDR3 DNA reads TGTGCCAGCAGCGTAAGGGACACCGGATCTTACGAGCAGTACTTC.

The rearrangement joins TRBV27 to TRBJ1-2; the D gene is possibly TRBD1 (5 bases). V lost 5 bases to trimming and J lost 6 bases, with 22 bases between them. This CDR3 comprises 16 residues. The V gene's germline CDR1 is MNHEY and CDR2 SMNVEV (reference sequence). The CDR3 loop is CASSPSGTVIPHGYTF. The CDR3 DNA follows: TGTGCCAGCAGTCCCTCCGGGACGGTTATTCCTCATGGCTACACCTTC.

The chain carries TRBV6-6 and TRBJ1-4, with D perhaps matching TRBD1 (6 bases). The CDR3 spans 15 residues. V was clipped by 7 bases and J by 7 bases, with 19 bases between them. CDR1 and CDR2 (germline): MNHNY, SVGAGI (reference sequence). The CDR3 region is CASTYFGGGGEKLFF. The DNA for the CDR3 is TGTGCCAGCACCTACTTCGGTGGAGGGGGTGAAAAACTGTTTTTT.

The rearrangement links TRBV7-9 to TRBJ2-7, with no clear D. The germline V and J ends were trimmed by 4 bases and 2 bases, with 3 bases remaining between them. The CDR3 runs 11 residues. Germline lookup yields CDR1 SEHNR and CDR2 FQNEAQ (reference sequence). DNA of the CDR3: TGTGCCAGCAGCTCCGCCTACGAGCAGTACTTC. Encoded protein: CASSSAYEQYF.

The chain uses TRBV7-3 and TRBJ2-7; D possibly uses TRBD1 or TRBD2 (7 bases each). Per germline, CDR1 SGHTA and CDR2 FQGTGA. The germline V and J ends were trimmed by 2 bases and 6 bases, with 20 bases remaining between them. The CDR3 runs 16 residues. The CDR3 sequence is CASSLSRVQGGTEQYF. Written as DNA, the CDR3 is TGTGCCAGCAGCTTATCCCGGGTCCAGGGGGGGACCGAGCAGTACTTC.

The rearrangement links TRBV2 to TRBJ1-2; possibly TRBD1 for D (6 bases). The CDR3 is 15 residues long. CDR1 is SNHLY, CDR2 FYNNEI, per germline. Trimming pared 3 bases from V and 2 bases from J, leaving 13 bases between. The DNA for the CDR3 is TGTGCCAGCAGTGAGGGTCGTACAGGGAACTATGGCTACACCTTC. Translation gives CASSEGRTGNYGYTF.

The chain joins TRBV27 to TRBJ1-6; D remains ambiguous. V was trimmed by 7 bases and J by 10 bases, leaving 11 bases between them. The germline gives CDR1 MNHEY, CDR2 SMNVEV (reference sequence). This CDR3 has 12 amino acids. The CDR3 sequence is CASTTVGSPLHF. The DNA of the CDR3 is TGTGCCAGCACCACAGTTGGGTCACCCCTCCACTTT.

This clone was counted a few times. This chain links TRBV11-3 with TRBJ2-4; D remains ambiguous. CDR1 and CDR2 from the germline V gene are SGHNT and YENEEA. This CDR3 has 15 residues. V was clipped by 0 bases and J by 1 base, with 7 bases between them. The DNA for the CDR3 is TGTGCCAGCAGCTTAGATCACGGCGCCAAAAACATTCAGTACTTC. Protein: CASSLDHGAKNIQYF.

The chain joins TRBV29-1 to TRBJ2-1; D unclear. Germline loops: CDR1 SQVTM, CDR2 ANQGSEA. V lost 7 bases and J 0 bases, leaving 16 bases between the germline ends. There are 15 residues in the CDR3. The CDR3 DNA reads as TGCAGCGCCTATCCGGGCGTTAGCTCCTACAATGAGCAGTTCTTC. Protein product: CSAYPGVSSYNEQFF.

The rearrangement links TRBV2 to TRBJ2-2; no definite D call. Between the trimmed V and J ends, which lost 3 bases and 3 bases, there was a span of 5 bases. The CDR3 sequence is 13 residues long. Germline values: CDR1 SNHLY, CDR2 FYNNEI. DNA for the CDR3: TGTGCCAGCAGTGAGCAGTACACCGGGGAGCTGTTTTTT. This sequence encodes CASSEQYTGELFF.

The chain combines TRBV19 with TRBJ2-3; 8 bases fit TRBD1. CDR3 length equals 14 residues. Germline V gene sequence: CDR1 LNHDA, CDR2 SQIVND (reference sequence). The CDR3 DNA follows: TGTTCTTCCGGGACAGGACCCTCCACAGATACGCAGTATTTT. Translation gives CSSGTGPSTDTQYF. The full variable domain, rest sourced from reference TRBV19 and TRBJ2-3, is DGGITQSPKYLFRKEGQNVTLSCEQNLNHDAMYWYRQDPGQGLRLIYYSQIVNDFQKGDIAEGYSVSREKKESFPLTVTSAQKNPTAFYLCSSGTGPSTDTQYFGPGTRLTVL.

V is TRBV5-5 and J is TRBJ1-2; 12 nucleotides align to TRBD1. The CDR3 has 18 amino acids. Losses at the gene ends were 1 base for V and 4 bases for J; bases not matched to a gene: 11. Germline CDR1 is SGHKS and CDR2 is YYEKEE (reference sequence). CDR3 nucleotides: TGTGCCAGCAGCTTGAAGCCGGGACAGGGGGCCGGAACCTATGGCTACACCTTC. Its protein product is CASSLKPGQGAGTYGYTF.

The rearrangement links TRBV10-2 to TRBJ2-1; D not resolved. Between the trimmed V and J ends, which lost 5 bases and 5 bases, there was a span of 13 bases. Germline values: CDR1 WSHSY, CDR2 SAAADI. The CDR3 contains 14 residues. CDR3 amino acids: CASSLDQPNNEQFF. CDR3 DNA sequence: TGCGCCAGCAGTTTGGACCAACCCAACAATGAGCAGTTCTTC.

The CDR3 DNA reads TGTGCCAGCAGTTACTCAGGGGACACCTACAATGAGCAGTTCTTC. It is translated as CASSYSGDTYNEQFF. The chain joins TRBV28 to TRBJ2-1, with a possible D match to TRBD1 (6 bases). Germline-derived CDR1 and CDR2 are MDHEN and SYDVKM. CDR3 size: 15 residues. The V end was cut by 4 bases, the J end by 2 bases, with 12 bases between. Looking up the rest from reference TRBV28 and TRBJ2-1 gives the full variable domain: DVKVTQSSRYLVKRTGEKVFLECVQDMDHENMFWYRQDPGLGLRLIYFSYDVKMKEKGDIPEGYSVSREKKERFSLILESASTNQTSMYLCASSYSGDTYNEQFFGPGTRLTVL.

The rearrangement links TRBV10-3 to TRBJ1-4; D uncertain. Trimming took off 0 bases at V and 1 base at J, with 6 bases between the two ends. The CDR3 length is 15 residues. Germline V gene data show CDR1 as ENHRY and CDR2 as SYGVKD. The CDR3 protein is CAISESLKTNEKLFF. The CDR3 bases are TGTGCCATCAGTGAGTCACTGAAAACTAATGAAAAACTGTTTTTT.

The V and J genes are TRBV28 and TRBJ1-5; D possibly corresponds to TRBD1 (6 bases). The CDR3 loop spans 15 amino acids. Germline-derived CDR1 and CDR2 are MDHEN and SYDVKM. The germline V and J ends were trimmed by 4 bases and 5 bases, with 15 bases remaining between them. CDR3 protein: CASSWTASLYQPQHF. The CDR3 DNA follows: TGTGCCAGCAGTTGGACAGCAAGCCTTTATCAGCCCCAGCATTTT.

In DNA, the CDR3 is TGTGCCAGCAGCCCCACGGCGGGACACCCGAACACTGAAGCTTTCTTT. Translated, it gives CASSPTAGHPNTEAFF. The gene calls are TRBV7-6 and TRBJ1-1; the D gene is possibly TRBD1 (6 bases). The CDR3 covers 16 residues. Trimming took 5 bases from V and 1 from J, leaving 17 bases between them. Germline CDR1 reads SGHVS; CDR2 reads FNYEAQ.

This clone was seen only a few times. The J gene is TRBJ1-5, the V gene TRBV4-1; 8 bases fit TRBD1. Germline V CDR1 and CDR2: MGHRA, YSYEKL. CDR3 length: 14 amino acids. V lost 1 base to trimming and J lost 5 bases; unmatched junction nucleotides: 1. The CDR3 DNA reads TGCGCCAGCAGCCAAGGGACAGGGTATCAGCCCCAGCATTTT. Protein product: CASSQGTGYQPQHF.

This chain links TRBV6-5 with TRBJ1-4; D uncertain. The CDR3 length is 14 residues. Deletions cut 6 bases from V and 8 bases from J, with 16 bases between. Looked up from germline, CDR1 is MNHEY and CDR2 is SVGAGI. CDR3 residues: CASSLNLWREKLFF. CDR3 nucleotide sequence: TGTGCCAGCAGCCTGAATCTTTGGAGGGAAAAACTGTTTTTT.

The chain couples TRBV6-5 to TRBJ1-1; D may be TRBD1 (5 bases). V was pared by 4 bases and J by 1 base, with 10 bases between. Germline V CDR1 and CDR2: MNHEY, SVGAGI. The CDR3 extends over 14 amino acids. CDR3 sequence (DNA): TGTGCCAGCAGTTTTGTCAGGGCGAACACTGAAGCTTTCTTT. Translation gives CASSFVRANTEAFF.